This is a list of T cell receptor beta chains from one sample in a study of T cell responses to AZD1222 COVID-19 vaccine. Measured with immunoSEQ multiplex PCR; TCRdb has only the in-frame clones, and not every one. The sample has fewer than 130,000 clones; roughly 89% are singletons. This sample comprised peripheral blood, obtained 28 days after the second AZD1222 dose. Source of these receptors: an adult who received the AZD1222 COVID-19 vaccine. CDR3s include the opening cysteine and the closing phenylalanine or tryptophan. D genes are given only for firm matches. A row's size may be missing; if present it is once, few, many or a size class.

d_call: .; clone_size: .; j_call: TRBJ1-1; v_call: TRBV6-5; cdr3_aa: CASTPAEAGNTEAFF; cdr3_nt: TGTGCCAGCACCCCCGCGGAGGCCGGGAACACTGAAGCTTTCTTT
d_call: .; clone_size: .; j_call: TRBJ1-1; v_call: TRBV6-5; cdr3_aa: CASGGDHDTEAFF; cdr3_nt: TGTGCCAGCGGGGGGGACCACGACACTGAAGCTTTCTTT
d_call: TRBD2; clone_size: .; j_call: TRBJ2-7; v_call: TRBV2; cdr3_aa: CASSASGSSYEQYF; cdr3_nt: TGTGCCAGCAGTGCTAGCGGGAGCTCCTACGAGCAGTACTTC
d_call: TRBD2; clone_size: .; j_call: TRBJ2-2; v_call: TRBV5-1; cdr3_aa: CASSLTSGVNTGELFF; cdr3_nt: TGCGCCAGCAGCTTAACTAGCGGAGTGAACACCGGGGAGCTGTTTTTT
d_call: TRBD1; clone_size: .; j_call: TRBJ1-1; v_call: TRBV25-1; cdr3_aa: CASSEQGGGAEAFF; cdr3_nt: TGTGCCAGCAGTGAACAGGGGGGAGGCGCTGAAGCTTTCTTT
d_call: .; clone_size: .; j_call: TRBJ1-2; v_call: TRBV27; cdr3_aa: CASRGGAGSYGYTF; cdr3_nt: TGTGCCAGCAGGGGGGGCGCGGGTTCCTATGGCTACACCTTC
d_call: TRBD1; clone_size: .; j_call: TRBJ1-6; v_call: TRBV3-1/TRBV3-2; cdr3_aa: CASSQKGYGQGTFLHF; cdr3_nt: TGTGCCAGCAGCCAAAAGGGGTACGGACAGGGGACTTTCCTCCACTTT
d_call: .; clone_size: .; j_call: TRBJ1-1; v_call: TRBV28; cdr3_aa: CASSLYSDRREAFF; cdr3_nt: TGTGCCAGCAGTTTATACAGTGACAGGCGTGAAGCTTTCTTT
d_call: TRBD1; clone_size: .; j_call: TRBJ2-7; v_call: TRBV10-3; cdr3_aa: CAIRTGGGSSYEQYF; cdr3_nt: TGTGCCATCAGGACAGGGGGTGGGAGCTCCTACGAGCAGTACTTC
d_call: .; clone_size: .; j_call: TRBJ1-2; v_call: TRBV19; cdr3_aa: CASSTRQYNGYTF; cdr3_nt: TGTGCCAGTAGTACACGACAGTACAATGGCTACACCTTC
d_call: .; clone_size: .; j_call: TRBJ2-5; v_call: TRBV9; cdr3_aa: CASRGEETQYF; cdr3_nt: TGTGCCAGCCGGGGAGAAGAGACCCAGTACTTC
d_call: TRBD1; clone_size: .; j_call: TRBJ2-2; v_call: TRBV4-1; cdr3_aa: CASTSPGQGGELFF; cdr3_nt: TGCGCCAGCACCTCGCCCGGACAGGGCGGGGAGCTGTTTTTT
d_call: .; clone_size: .; j_call: TRBJ2-1; v_call: TRBV10-3; cdr3_aa: CAISESARRRNNEQFF; cdr3_nt: TGTGCCATCAGTGAGTCGGCTAGGAGGCGGAACAATGAGCAGTTCTTC
d_call: .; clone_size: .; j_call: TRBJ2-5; v_call: TRBV3-1/TRBV3-2; cdr3_aa: CASSHLAGETQYF; cdr3_nt: TGTGCCAGCAGCCATCTCGCGGGAGAGACCCAGTACTTC
d_call: .; clone_size: .; j_call: TRBJ1-2; v_call: TRBV12-3/TRBV12-4; cdr3_aa: CASAPAGVGGYTF; cdr3_nt: TGTGCCAGCGCACCGGCGGGGGTCGGCGGCTACACCTTC
d_call: .; clone_size: .; j_call: TRBJ1-3; v_call: TRBV19; cdr3_aa: CASSIDAVPSGNTIYF; cdr3_nt: TGTGCCAGTAGTATAGATGCTGTACCTTCTGGAAACACCATATATTTT
d_call: TRBD2; clone_size: once; j_call: TRBJ2-5; v_call: TRBV6-1; cdr3_aa: CASSDTGLTETQYF; cdr3_nt: TGTGCCAGCAGTGACACGGGACTAACAGAGACCCAGTACTTC
d_call: TRBD1; clone_size: once; j_call: TRBJ2-3; v_call: TRBV5-1; cdr3_aa: CASSLGDRRLTDTQYF; cdr3_nt: TGCGCCAGCAGCTTGGGGGACAGGAGACTCACAGATACGCAGTATTTT
d_call: .; clone_size: .; j_call: TRBJ1-2; v_call: TRBV10-3; cdr3_aa: CAISESRVGGYTF; cdr3_nt: TGTGCCATCAGTGAATCCAGGGTTGGTGGCTACACCTTC